A single sample is the source of the 2 T cell receptor beta chains below, sequenced in a study of blood T cell repertoires in COVID-19. The data were produced by immunoSEQ multiplex PCR, yet TCRdb's version contains in-frame clones alone and is incomplete. The data show 100,000 to 150,000 clones, about 80% seen once. The material sequenced was peripheral blood. The receptors stem from a woman between 50 and 59 years old with acute or convalescent COVID-19.

The chain has TRBV30 and TRBJ2-7, with D unresolved. CDR3 size: 13 residues. The V end lost 3 bases, the J end lost 0 bases, and 9 bases lay between the germline ends. Germline V CDR1 and CDR2: GTSNPN, SVGIG (reference sequence). CDR3 loop: CAWSRHRSYEQYF. The CDR3 bases are TGTGCCTGGAGCCGACATCGCTCCTACGAGCAGTACTTC.

The chain joins TRBV7-9 to TRBJ2-2; 10 bases are shared with TRBD2. J lost 4 bases, V lost 5 bases, and 4 bases had no gene match. CDR3 size: 15 residues. Germline loops: CDR1 SEHNR, CDR2 FQNEAQ (reference sequence). CDR3 coding DNA: TGTGCCAGCAGCGCTACTAGCGGGGTCACCGGGGAGCTGTTTTTT. Amino acid sequence: CASSATSGVTGELFF. The whole variable domain, remainder taken from reference TRBV7-9 and TRBJ2-2, is DTGVSQNPRHKITKRGQNVTFRCDPISEHNRLYWYRQTLGQGPEFLTYFQNEAQLEKSRLLSDRFSAERPKGSFSTLEIQRTEQGDSAMYLCASSATSGVTGELFFGEGSRLTVL.